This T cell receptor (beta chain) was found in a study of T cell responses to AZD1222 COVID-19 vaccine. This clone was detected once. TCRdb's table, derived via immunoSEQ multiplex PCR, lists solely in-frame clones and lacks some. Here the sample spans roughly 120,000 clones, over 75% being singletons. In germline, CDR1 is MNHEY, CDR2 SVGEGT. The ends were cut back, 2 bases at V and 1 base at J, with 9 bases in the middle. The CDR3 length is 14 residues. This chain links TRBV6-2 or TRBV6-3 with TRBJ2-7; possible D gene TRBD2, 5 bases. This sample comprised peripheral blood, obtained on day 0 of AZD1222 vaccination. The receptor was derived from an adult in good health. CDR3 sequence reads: CASSYAGGSYEQYF. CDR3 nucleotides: TGTGCCAGCAGTTACGCGGGCGGATCCTACGAGCAGTACTTC.